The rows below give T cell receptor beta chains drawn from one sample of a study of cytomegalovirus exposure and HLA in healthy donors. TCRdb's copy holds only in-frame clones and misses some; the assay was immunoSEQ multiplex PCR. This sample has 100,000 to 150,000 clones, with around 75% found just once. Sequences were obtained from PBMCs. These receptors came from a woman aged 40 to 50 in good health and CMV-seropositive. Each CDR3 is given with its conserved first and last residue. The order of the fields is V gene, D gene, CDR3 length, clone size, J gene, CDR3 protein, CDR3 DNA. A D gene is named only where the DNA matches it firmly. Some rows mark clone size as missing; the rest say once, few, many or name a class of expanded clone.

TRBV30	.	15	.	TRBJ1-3	CAWSVRSGSGNTIYF	TGTGCCTGGAGTGTACGATCAGGGTCCGGAAACACCATATATTTT
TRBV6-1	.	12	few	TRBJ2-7	CASSEGAFSWYF	TGTGCCAGCAGTGAAGGGGCTTTTTCGTGGTACTTC
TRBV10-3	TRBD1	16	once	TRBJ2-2	CAISERGQGFTGELFF	TGTGCCATCAGTGAAAGGGGACAGGGCTTCACCGGGGAGCTGTTTTTT
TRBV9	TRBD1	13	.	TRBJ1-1	CASTLTGGTEAFF	TGTGCCAGCACCCTAACAGGGGGCACTGAAGCTTTCTTT
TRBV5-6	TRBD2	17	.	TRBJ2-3	CASSFDTGGPLADTQYF	TGTGCCAGCAGCTTTGACACGGGAGGGCCATTAGCAGATACGCAGTATTTT
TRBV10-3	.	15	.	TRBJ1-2	CAISGVLGANYGYTF	TGTGCCATCAGTGGAGTCCTGGGAGCTAACTATGGCTACACCTTC
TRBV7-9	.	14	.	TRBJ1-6	CASSPGGDNSPLHF	TGTGCCAGCAGCCCCGGCGGGGATAATTCACCCCTCCACTTT
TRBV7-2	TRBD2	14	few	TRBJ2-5	CASKRAGVQETQYF	TGTGCCAGCAAAAGAGCGGGGGTACAAGAGACCCAGTACTTC
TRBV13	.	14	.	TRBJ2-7	CASSLGRGSYEQYF	TGTGCCAGCAGCTTAGGCAGGGGATCCTACGAGCAGTACTTC
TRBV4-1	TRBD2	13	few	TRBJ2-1	CASSQDRAGGTFF	TGCGCCAGCAGCCAAGATAGGGCGGGAGGTACGTTCTTC
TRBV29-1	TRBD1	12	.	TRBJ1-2	CSVDRTGDGYTF	TGCAGCGTTGACAGGACAGGGGACGGCTACACCTTC
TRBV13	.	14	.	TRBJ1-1	CASSSTQGDTEAFF	TGTGCCAGCAGCTCCACCCAGGGTGACACTGAAGCTTTCTTT
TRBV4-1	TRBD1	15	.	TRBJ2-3	CASSLGQGAGDTQYF	TGCGCCAGCAGCCTGGGACAGGGGGCCGGAGATACGCAGTATTTT
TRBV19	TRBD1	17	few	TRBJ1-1	CASSIPGQGSGNTEAFF	TGTGCCAGTAGTATTCCGGGACAGGGGAGTGGGAACACTGAAGCTTTCTTT
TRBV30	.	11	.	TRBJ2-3	CAWGLADTQYF	TGTGCCTGGGGCTTGGCAGATACGCAGTATTTT
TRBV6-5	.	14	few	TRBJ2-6	CASTLTGGANVLTF	TGTGCCAGCACCCTGACTGGTGGGGCCAACGTCCTGACTTTC
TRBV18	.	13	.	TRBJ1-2	CASSPDKNYGYTF	TGTGCCAGCTCACCTGACAAGAACTATGGCTACACCTTC
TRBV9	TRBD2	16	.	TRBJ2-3	CASSGSGRAGADTQYF	TGTGCCAGCAGCGGGAGCGGGAGGGCCGGTGCAGATACGCAGTATTTT
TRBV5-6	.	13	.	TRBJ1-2	CASSFLARRGYTF	TGTGCCAGCAGCTTTTTGGCGAGGAGGGGCTACACCTTC
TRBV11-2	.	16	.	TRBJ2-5	CASSLDRRGGLETQYF	TGTGCCAGCAGCTTAGATAGGAGGGGGGGCCTCGAGACCCAGTACTTC
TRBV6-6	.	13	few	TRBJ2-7	CASSRTEQGEQYF	TGTGCCAGCAGCCGGACAGAACAGGGCGAGCAGTACTTC
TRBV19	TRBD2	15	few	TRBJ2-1	CASSKKREGYNEQFF	TGTGCCAGTAGTAAAAAGCGGGAGGGTTACAATGAGCAGTTCTTC
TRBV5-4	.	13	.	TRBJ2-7	CASSLVQGGEQYF	TGTGCCAGCAGCTTGGTCCAGGGGGGCGAGCAGTACTTC
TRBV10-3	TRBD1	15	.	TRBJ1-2	CAISESRGRPYGYTF	TGTGCCATCAGTGAGAGTAGGGGGCGGCCCTATGGCTACACCTTC
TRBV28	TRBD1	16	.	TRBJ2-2	CASRLPGQGSAGELFF	TGTGCCAGCAGGCTTCCGGGACAGGGTTCGGCCGGGGAGCTGTTTTTT
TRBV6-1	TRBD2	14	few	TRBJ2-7	CASSVGREVYEQYF	TGTGCCAGCAGTGTGGGGCGGGAGGTCTACGAGCAGTACTTC
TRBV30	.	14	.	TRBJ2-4	CAWSRNRISDIQYF	TGTGCCTGGAGTCGAAACAGGATCTCGGACATTCAGTACTTC
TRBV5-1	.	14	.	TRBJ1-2	CASSPTGDPYGYTF	TGCGCCAGCAGCCCTACGGGGGACCCCTATGGCTACACCTTC
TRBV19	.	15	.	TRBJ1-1	CASSPRSYPNTEAFF	TGTGCCAGTAGTCCGCGGAGCTACCCGAACACTGAAGCTTTCTTT
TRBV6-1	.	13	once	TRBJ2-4	CASSEGLKNIQYF	TGTGCCAGCAGTGAAGGACTTAAAAACATTCAGTACTTC
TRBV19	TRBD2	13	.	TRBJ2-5	CATSRGGQETQYF	TGTGCCACCTCCCGGGGGGGGCAAGAGACCCAGTACTTC